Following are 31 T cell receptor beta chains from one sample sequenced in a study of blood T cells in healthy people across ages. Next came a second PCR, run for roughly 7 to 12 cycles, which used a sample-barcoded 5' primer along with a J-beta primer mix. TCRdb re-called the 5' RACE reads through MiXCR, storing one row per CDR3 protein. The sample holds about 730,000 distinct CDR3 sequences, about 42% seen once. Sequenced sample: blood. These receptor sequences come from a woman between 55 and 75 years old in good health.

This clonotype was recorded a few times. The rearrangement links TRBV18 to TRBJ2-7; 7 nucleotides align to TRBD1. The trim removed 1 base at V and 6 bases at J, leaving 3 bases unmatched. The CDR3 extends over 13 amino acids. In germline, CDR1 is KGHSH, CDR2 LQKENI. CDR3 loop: CASSPRQGFEQYF. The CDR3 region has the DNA TGTGCCAGCTCACCACGACAGGGATTCGAGCAGTACTTC.

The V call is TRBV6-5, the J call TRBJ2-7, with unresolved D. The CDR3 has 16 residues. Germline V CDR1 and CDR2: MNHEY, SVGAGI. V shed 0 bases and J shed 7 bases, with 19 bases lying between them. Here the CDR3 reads CASSYSTIWGTREQYF. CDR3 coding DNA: TGTGCCAGCAGTTACTCGACCATATGGGGTACGCGGGAGCAGTACTTC.

The CDR3 nucleotides read TGCAGCTTCCGCGGGGGTAGCACAGATACGCAGTATTTT. This gives the protein CSFRGGSTDTQYF. This chain links TRBV29-1 with TRBJ2-3, with 7 bases matching TRBD2. Trimming removed 8 bases from V and 0 bases from J; junction bases left unmatched: 5. Looked up from germline, CDR1 is SQVTM and CDR2 is ANQGSEA. The CDR3 contains 13 residues.

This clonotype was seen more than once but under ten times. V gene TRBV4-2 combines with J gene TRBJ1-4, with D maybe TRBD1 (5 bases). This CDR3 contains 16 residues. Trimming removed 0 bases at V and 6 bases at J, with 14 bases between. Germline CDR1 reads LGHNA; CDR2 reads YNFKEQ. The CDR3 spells CASSQDHWGGDEKLFF. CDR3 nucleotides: TGTGCCAGCAGCCAAGATCATTGGGGGGGTGATGAAAAACTGTTTTTT.

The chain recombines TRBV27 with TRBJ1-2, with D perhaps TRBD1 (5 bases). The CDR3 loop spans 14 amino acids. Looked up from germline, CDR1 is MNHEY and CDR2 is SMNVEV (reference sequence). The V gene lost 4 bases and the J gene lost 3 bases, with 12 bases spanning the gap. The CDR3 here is CASSSPGTHYGYTF. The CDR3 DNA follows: TGTGCCAGCAGTTCGCCCGGGACCCACTATGGCTACACCTTC.

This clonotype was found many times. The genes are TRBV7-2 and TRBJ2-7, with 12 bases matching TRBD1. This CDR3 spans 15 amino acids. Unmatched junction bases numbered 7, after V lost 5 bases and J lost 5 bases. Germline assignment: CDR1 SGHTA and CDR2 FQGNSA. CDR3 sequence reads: CASSKGTGGINEQYF. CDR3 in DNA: TGTGCCAGCAGCAAAGGGACAGGGGGCATCAACGAGCAGTACTTC.

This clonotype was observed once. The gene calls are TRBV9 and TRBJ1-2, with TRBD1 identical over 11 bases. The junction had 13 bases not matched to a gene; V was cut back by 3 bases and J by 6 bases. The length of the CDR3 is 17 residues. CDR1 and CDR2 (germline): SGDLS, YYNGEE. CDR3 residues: CASSASGDRGVWHGYTF. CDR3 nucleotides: TGTGCCAGCAGCGCCTCCGGGGACAGGGGGGTTTGGCATGGCTACACCTTC.

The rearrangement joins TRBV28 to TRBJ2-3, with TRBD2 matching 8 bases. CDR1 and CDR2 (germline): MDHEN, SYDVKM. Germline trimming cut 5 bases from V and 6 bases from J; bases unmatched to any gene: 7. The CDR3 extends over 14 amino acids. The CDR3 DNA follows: TGTGCCAGCAGTATAAGCGGGAGCATGGATACGCAGTATTTT. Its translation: CASSISGSMDTQYF.

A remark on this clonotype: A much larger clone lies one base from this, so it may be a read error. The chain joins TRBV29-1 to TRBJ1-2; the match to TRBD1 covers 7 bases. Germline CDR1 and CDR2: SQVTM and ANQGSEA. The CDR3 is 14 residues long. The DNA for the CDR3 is TGCAGCGTTGAAGGGGGACAGTACAACTATGACTACACCTTC. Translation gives CSVEGGQYNYDYTF.

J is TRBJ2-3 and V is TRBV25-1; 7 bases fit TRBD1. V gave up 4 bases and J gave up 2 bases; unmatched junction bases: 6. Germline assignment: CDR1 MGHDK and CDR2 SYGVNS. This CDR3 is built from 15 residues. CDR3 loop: CASSARDRNTDTQYF. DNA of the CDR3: TGTGCCAGCAGTGCCCGGGACAGAAACACAGATACGCAGTATTTT. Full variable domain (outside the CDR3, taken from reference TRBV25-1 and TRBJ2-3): EADIYQTPRYLVIGTGKKITLECSQTMGHDKMYWYQQDPGMELHLIHYSYGVNSTEKGDLSSESTVSRIRTEHFPLTLESARPSHTSQYLCASSARDRNTDTQYFGPGTRLTVL.

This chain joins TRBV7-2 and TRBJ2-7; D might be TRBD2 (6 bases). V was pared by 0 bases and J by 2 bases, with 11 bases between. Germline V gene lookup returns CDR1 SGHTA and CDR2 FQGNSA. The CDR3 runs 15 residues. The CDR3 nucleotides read TGTGCCAGCAGCTTAGCGCCTAGCGAAGCCTACGAGCAGTACTTC. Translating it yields CASSLAPSEAYEQYF.

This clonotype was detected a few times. CDR3 residues: CASSTGGLATYSDTQYF. As DNA, the CDR3 is TGTGCCAGCTCAACGGGGGGACTAGCAACATACTCAGATACGCAGTATTTT. The rearrangement links TRBV18 to TRBJ2-3; 9 nucleotides align to TRBD2. V trimming: 5 bases; J trimming: 4 bases; junction bases outside the gene matches: 13. The CDR3 has 17 residues. Germline CDR1 is KGHSH and CDR2 is LQKENI.

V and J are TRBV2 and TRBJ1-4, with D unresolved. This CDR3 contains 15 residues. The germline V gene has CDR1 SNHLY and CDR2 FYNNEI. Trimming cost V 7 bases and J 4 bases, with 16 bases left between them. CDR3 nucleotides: TGTGCCAGCATCCCGGACGGAGCCCTTAATGAAAAACTGTTTTTT. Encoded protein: CASIPDGALNEKLFF.

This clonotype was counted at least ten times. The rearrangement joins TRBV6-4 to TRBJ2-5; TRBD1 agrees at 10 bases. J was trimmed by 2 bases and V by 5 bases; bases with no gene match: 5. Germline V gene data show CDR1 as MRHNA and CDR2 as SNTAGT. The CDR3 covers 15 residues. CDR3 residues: CASSRDRGPQETQYF. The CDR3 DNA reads TGTGCCAGCAGTCGGGACAGGGGTCCTCAAGAGACCCAGTACTTC.

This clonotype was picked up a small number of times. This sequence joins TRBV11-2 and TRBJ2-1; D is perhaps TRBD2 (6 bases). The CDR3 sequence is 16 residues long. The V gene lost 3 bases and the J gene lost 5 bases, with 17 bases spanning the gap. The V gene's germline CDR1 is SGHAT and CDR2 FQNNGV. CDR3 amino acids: CASSLPPRLEDNEQFF. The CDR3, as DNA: TGTGCCAGCAGCTTGCCGCCGAGACTAGAGGACAATGAGCAGTTCTTC. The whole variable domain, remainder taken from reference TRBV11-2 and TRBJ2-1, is EAGVAQSPRYKIIEKRQSVAFWCNPISGHATLYWYQQILGQGPKLLIQFQNNGVVDDSQLPKDRFSAERLKGVDSTLKIQPAKLEDSAVYLCASSLPPRLEDNEQFFGPGTRLTVL.

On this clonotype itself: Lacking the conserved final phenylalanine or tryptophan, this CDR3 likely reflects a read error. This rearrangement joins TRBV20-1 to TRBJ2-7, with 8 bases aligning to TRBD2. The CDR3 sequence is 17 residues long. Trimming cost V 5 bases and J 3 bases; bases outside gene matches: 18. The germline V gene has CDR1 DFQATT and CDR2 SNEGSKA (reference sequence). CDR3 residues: CSASTSLSGRGYYEQYS. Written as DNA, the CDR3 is TGCAGTGCTTCGACTAGCCTCAGCGGGAGAGGCTACTACGAGCAGTACTCC.

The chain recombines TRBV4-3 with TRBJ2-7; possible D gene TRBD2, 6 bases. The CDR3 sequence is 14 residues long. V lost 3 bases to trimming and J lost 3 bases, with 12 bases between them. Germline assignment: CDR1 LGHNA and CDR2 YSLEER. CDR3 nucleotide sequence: TGCGCCAGCAGCCAGATGACGGGGGTCTACGAGCAGTACTTC. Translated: CASSQMTGVYEQYF.

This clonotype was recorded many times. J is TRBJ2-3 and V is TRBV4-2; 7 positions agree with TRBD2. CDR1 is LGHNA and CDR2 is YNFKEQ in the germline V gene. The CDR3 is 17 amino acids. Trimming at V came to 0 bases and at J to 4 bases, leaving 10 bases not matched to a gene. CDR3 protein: CASSQERPGGGADTQYF. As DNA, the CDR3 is TGTGCCAGCAGCCAAGAACGGCCGGGCGGGGGTGCAGATACGCAGTATTTT.

This CDR3 reads CSASTGGASTEAFF. CDR3 coding DNA: TGCAGTGCTTCCACAGGGGGGGCGAGCACTGAAGCTTTCTTT. This chain joins TRBV20-1 and TRBJ1-1, with 8 bases that match TRBD1. The J segment lost 4 bases and the V segment lost 5 bases, leaving 9 bases of the junction unmatched. The germline CDR1 and CDR2 sequences are DFQATT and SNEGSKA (reference sequence). The CDR3 contains 14 residues.

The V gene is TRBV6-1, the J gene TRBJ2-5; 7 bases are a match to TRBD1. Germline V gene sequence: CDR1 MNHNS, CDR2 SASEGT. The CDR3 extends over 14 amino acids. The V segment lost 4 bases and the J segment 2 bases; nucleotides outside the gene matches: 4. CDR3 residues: CASSVVTGQETQYF. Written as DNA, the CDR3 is TGTGCCAGCAGTGTTGTGACAGGGCAAGAGACCCAGTACTTC.

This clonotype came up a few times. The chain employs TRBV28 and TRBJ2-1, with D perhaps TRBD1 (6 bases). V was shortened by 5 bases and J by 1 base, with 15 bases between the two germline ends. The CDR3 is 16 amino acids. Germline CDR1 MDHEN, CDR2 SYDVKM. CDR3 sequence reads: CASSATGVGSYNEQFF. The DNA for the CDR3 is TGTGCCAGCAGTGCGACAGGAGTGGGATCCTACAATGAGCAGTTCTTC.

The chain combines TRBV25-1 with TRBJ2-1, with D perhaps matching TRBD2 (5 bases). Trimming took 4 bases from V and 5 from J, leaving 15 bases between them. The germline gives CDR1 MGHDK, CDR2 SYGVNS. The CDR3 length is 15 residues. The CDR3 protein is CASSAGNFGDNEQFF. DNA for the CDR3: TGTGCCAGCAGTGCGGGGAATTTTGGGGACAATGAGCAGTTCTTC.

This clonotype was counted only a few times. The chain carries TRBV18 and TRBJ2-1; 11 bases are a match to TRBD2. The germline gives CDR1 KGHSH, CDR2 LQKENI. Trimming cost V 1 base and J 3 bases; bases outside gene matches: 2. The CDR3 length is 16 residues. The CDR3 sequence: CASSPLLAGVYNEQFF. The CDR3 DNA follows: TGTGCCAGCTCACCACTACTAGCGGGGGTCTACAATGAGCAGTTCTTC.

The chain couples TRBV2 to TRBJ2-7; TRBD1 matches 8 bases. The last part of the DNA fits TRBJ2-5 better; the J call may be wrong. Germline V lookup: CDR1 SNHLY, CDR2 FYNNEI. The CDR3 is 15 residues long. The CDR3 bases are TGTGCCAGCACTCAAGACAGGGGACGGGAGGAGACCCAGTACTTC. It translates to CASTQDRGREETQYF.

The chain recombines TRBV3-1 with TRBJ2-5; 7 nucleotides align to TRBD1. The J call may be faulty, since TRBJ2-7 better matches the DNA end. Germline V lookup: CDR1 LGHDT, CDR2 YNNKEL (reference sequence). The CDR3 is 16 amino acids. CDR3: CASSQMKTGRGGEQYF. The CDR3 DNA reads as TGTGCCAGCAGCCAAATGAAGACAGGGCGAGGGGGCGAGCAGTACTTC.

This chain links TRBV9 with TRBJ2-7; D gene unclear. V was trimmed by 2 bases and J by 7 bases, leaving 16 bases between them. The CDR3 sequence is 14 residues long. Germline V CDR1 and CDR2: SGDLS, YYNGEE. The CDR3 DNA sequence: TGTGCCAGCAGCGTTACCTATAACTACAATGAGCAGTACTTC. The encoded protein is CASSVTYNYNEQYF.

As DNA, the CDR3 is TGTGCCAGCAGCTTGGCTAGCGGGAGGGCCAAGGATACGCAGTATTTT. It translates to CASSLASGRAKDTQYF. This chain uses TRBV7-8 with TRBJ2-3, with 12 nucleotides matching TRBD2. This CDR3 is 16 amino acids long. CDR1 is SGHVS and CDR2 is FQNEAQ in the germline V gene. Unmatched junction bases numbered 7, after V lost 3 bases and J lost 6 bases.

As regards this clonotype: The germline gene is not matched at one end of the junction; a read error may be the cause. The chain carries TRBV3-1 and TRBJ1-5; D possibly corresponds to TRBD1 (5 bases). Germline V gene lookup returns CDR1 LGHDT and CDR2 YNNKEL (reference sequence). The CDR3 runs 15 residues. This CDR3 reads CACSQVGGYGQPQHF. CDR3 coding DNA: TGTGCCTGCAGCCAAGTGGGGGGGTATGGTCAGCCCCAGCATTTT.

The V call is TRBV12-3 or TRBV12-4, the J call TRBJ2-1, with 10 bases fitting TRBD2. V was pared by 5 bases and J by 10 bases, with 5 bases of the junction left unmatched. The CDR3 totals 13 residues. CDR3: CASSASGGREQFF. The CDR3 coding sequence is TGTGCCAGCAGTGCTAGCGGGGGCCGCGAGCAGTTCTTC.

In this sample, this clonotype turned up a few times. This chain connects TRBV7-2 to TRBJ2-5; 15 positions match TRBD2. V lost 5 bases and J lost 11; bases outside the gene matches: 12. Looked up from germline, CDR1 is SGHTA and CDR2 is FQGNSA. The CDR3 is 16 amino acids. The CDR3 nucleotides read TGTGCCAGCAGCCCCCAGGGACTAGCGGGAGGAGGGGAGCAGTACTTC. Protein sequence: CASSPQGLAGGGEQYF.

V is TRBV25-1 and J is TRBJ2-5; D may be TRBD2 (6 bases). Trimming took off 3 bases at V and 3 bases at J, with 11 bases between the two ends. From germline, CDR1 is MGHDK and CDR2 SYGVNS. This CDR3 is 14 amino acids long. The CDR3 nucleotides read TGTGCCAGCAGTGACGGGACTGGTAAAGAGACCCAGTACTTC. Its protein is CASSDGTGKETQYF.